Presented here are 27 T cell receptor beta chains from one specimen sequenced in a study of T cell repertoires in cytomegalovirus infection. TCRdb ran MiXCR on the reads and lists one entry per CDR3 protein. The data contain 180,000 or so distinct CDR3 sequences, 17% of them singletons. The sequencing sample was made of CD8+ T cells from PBMCs. The receptors derive from a human donor in good health (CMV status not recorded). Some clones in this sample may be carry-over from other donors' samples.

This chain joins TRBV27 and TRBJ2-7; 12 bases fit TRBD2. The V gene end was trimmed by 5 bases and the J gene end by 5 bases; junction bases not matched to a gene: 4. CDR3 length: 14 amino acids. CDR1 and CDR2 from the germline V gene are MNHEY and SMNVEV (reference sequence). For the CDR3, the DNA is TGTGCCAGCAGTATCCGACTAGCGGGGGACGAGCAGTACTTC. Translation gives CASSIRLAGDEQYF.

This chain connects TRBV14 to TRBJ2-6, with TRBD1 matching 7 bases. Germline CDR1 and CDR2: SGHDN and FVKESK. V trimming: 3 bases; J trimming: 4 bases; junction bases outside the gene matches: 15. This CDR3 is 19 amino acids long. Here the CDR3 DNA reads TGTGCCAGCAGCCATTACCGATACCCAGGGGGACGAGGGGCCAACGTCCTGACTTTC. Translating gives CASSHYRYPGGRGANVLTF. Complete variable domain (other parts from reference TRBV14 and TRBJ2-6): EAGVTQFPSHSVIEKGQTVTLRCDPISGHDNLYWYRRVMGKEIKFLLHFVKESKQDESGMPNNRFLAERTGGTYSTLKVQPAELEDSGVYFCASSHYRYPGGRGANVLTFGAGSRLTVL.

The genes are TRBV2 and TRBJ1-1, with D maybe TRBD1 (5 bases). V shed 4 bases and J shed 3 bases, with 9 bases lying between them. The CDR3 covers 13 residues. Germline values: CDR1 SNHLY, CDR2 FYNNEI. In DNA, the CDR3 is TGTGCCAGCAGTGCAGGGACCGACACTGAAGCTTTCTTT. Translated: CASSAGTDTEAFF.

This clonotype showed up many times. The chain uses TRBV7-2 and TRBJ2-2; D remains ambiguous. V was cut by 4 bases and J by 8 bases, with 8 bases left in between. CDR3 length: 12 amino acids. Germline CDR1 reads SGHTA; CDR2 reads FQGNSA. CDR3 protein: CASSSSGGELFF. In DNA form, the CDR3 reads TGTGCCAGCAGCTCGTCTGGGGGGGAGCTGTTTTTT.

This clonotype was observed a few times. The DNA for the CDR3 is TGCAGCGTATACAGGGATGGAACCTACAATGAGCAGTTCTTC. This translates into CSVYRDGTYNEQFF. The chain has TRBV29-1 and TRBJ2-1, with TRBD1 as a possible D gene (6 bases). The length of the CDR3 is 14 residues. V was cut by 6 bases and J by 2 bases, with 14 bases left in between. Germline-derived CDR1 and CDR2 are SQVTM and ANQGSEA.

This clonotype was observed at least ten times. CDR3 amino acids: CASSLGNRDRGTEAFF. CDR3 nucleotides: TGTGCCAGCAGCTTAGGTAATCGGGACAGGGGCACTGAAGCTTTCTTT. The chain carries TRBV7-2 and TRBJ1-1; 10 bases are shared with TRBD1. The V and J ends lost 1 base and 4 bases, in that order; junction bases with no gene match: 6. Germline values: CDR1 SGHTA, CDR2 FQGNSA. The length of the CDR3 is 16 residues.

The chain couples TRBV29-1 to TRBJ1-2; no clear D gene. Trimming left V 6 bases short and J 8 bases short, with 16 bases between. Per the germline V gene, CDR1 is SQVTM and CDR2 is ANQGSEA. This CDR3 comprises 12 residues. This CDR3 reads CSVMDGTAGYTF. The CDR3 DNA reads as TGCAGCGTAATGGACGGCACGGCGGGCTACACCTTC.

This CDR3 reads CSARVIAGSYEQYF. DNA for the CDR3: TGCAGTGCTAGAGTTATAGCGGGGTCGTACGAGCAGTACTTC. This chain links TRBV20-1 with TRBJ2-7; TRBD2 matches at 8 bases. The germline V gene has CDR1 DFQATT and CDR2 SNEGSKA (reference sequence). The CDR3 spans 14 residues. Germline trimming cut 1 base from V and 4 bases from J; bases unmatched to any gene: 6.

The gene calls are TRBV28 and TRBJ1-4; 7 bases are a match to TRBD1. The CDR3 contains 15 residues. Per the germline V gene, CDR1 is MDHEN and CDR2 is SYDVKM. V trimming: 5 bases; J trimming: 1 base; junction bases outside the gene matches: 4. This CDR3 is CASSLHRGTNEKLFF. The CDR3 nucleotides read TGTGCCAGCAGTCTTCACAGGGGAACTAATGAAAAACTGTTTTTT. The variable domain in full, with the rest retrieved from reference TRBV28 and TRBJ1-4, is DVKVTQSSRYLVKRTGEKVFLECVQDMDHENMFWYRQDPGLGLRLIYFSYDVKMKEKGDIPEGYSVSREKKERFSLILESASTNQTSMYLCASSLHRGTNEKLFFGSGTQLSVL.

In its sample, this clonotype was seen a few times. The rearrangement links TRBV6-4 to TRBJ2-3; D is possibly TRBD1 or TRBD2 (5 bases each). CDR3 length: 13 amino acids. Germline CDR1 MRHNA, CDR2 SNTAGT. Trimming removed 4 bases from V and 3 bases from J, with 8 bases in between. CDR3 residues: CASSGGETDTQYF. CDR3 nucleotide sequence: TGTGCCAGCAGTGGAGGGGAGACAGATACGCAGTATTTT.

This clonotype was recorded a few times. The chain uses TRBV4-2 and TRBJ1-1; a weak D match, TRBD1 (6 bases). Germline V CDR1 and CDR2: LGHNA, YNFKEQ. Between the trimmed V and J ends, which lost 1 base and 1 base, there was a span of 10 bases. The CDR3 runs 15 residues. CDR3 region: CASSQVGQPNTEAFF. DNA for the CDR3: TGTGCCAGCAGCCAAGTGGGACAACCGAACACTGAAGCTTTCTTT.

V gene TRBV12-3 or TRBV12-4 combines with J gene TRBJ2-7, with D perhaps matching TRBD2 (5 bases). This CDR3 comprises 14 residues. V was trimmed by 5 bases and J by 0 bases, leaving 11 bases between them. Written as DNA, the CDR3 is TGTGCCAGCAGTCCGGGGTTGAGCTCCTACGAGCAGTACTTC. This sequence encodes CASSPGLSSYEQYF.

This clonotype showed up just a few times. The chain couples TRBV28 to TRBJ2-7, with D possibly TRBD1 on 6 matching bases. The ends were cut back, 4 bases at V and 0 bases at J, with 13 bases in the middle. Looked up from germline, CDR1 is MDHEN and CDR2 is SYDVKM. The CDR3 extends over 15 amino acids. The CDR3 bases are TGTGCCAGCAGTTCTCCGGACAGTATCTCCTACGAGCAGTACTTC. This encodes CASSSPDSISYEQYF.

The chain recombines TRBV29-1 with TRBJ2-5; no definite D call. The CDR3 covers 12 residues. From germline, CDR1 is SQVTM and CDR2 ANQGSEA. V shed 7 bases and J shed 7 bases, with 16 bases lying between them. The CDR3 DNA is TGCAGCGCCCCAAACCCCGTGGGGACCCAGTACTTC. It is translated as CSAPNPVGTQYF. Full variable domain (outside the CDR3, taken from reference TRBV29-1 and TRBJ2-5): SAVISQKPSRDICQRGTSLTIQCQVDSQVTMMFWYRQQPGQSLTLIATANQGSEATYESGFVIDKFPISRPNLTFSTLTVSNMSPEDSSIYLCSAPNPVGTQYFGPGTRLLVL.

This clonotype was seen more than once but under ten times. The CDR3 nucleotides are TGTGCCAGCAGCCAGATGACTAGCGGGGGGGAGCAGTTCTTC. Amino acid sequence: CASSQMTSGGEQFF. The gene calls are TRBV3-1 and TRBJ2-1; 13 nucleotides agree with TRBD2. The germline V gene encodes CDR1 LGHDT and CDR2 YNNKEL (reference sequence). Trimming at V came to 3 bases and at J to 10 bases, leaving 3 bases not matched to a gene. The CDR3 length is 14 residues.

The V call is TRBV2, the J call TRBJ1-2; possibly TRBD1 for D (5 bases). The germline V gene encodes CDR1 SNHLY and CDR2 FYNNEI. V dropped 10 bases and J dropped 8 bases, with 14 bases sitting between them. The CDR3 extends over 11 amino acids. The CDR3 loop is CATWGSVGYTF. The CDR3 region has the DNA TGTGCCACATGGGGGTCCGTAGGCTACACCTTC.

This clonotype was picked up many times. The chain combines TRBV20-1 with TRBJ2-5, with D perhaps matching TRBD2 (5 bases). The CDR3 contains 14 residues. V was trimmed by 1 base and J by 4 bases, leaving 13 bases between them. Germline-derived CDR1 and CDR2 are DFQATT and SNEGSKA (reference sequence). In nucleotides, the CDR3 is TGCAGTGCTAGAGTGGGTGAGGGATCAGAGACCCAGTACTTC. It translates to CSARVGEGSETQYF.

The chain links TRBV7-9 to TRBJ1-3; TRBD1 is a possible D gene (5 bases). The CDR3 totals 18 residues. Germline CDR1 is SEHNR and CDR2 is FQNEAQ (reference sequence). Trimming took 2 bases from V and 0 from J, leaving 17 bases between them. DNA of the CDR3: TGTGCCAGCAGCTTACCTCGCGGGGCAGGGCCCTCTGGAAACACCATATATTTT. Its protein is CASSLPRGAGPSGNTIYF.

J is TRBJ2-1 and V is TRBV20-1, with 10 bases that match TRBD2. V shed 0 bases, J shed 5 bases, and the junction held 13 bases outside the gene matches. The germline V gene has CDR1 DFQATT and CDR2 SNEGSKA (reference sequence). The CDR3 loop spans 18 amino acids. The CDR3 DNA reads TGCAGTGCTAGAGAGCCTAGTGGTACTAGCGGGGCGAACAATGAGCAGTTCTTC. Its protein is CSAREPSGTSGANNEQFF.

The rearrangement links TRBV12-5 to TRBJ2-7; tentatively, D is TRBD1 (6 bases). V was trimmed by 9 bases and J by 0 bases, leaving 18 bases between them. The CDR3 has 15 amino acids. Germline V gene lookup returns CDR1 LGHNT and CDR2 FRNRAP. CDR3 coding DNA: TGTGCTAGCTCCGGCGAGGGGGTTATCTCCTACGAGCAGTACTTC. It yields the protein CASSGEGVISYEQYF.

The V call is TRBV6-2 or TRBV6-3, the J call TRBJ2-7; D is ambiguous. The CDR3 contains 13 residues. V was shortened by 3 bases and J by 2 bases, with 8 bases between the two germline ends. The V gene's germline CDR1 is MNHEY and CDR2 SVGEGT. The CDR3 loop reads CASSYDRPYEQYF. The CDR3 DNA is TGTGCCAGCAGTTATGACCGGCCCTACGAGCAGTACTTC.

This clonotype showed up just a few times. CDR3 DNA sequence: TGCAGCGTTGTGGGCCCAGGGCTCCCAGTAGCTAACTATGGCTACACCTTC. It codes for CSVVGPGLPVANYGYTF. V and J are TRBV29-1 and TRBJ1-2; weak D call: TRBD1 (5 bases). The CDR3 sequence is 17 residues long. V dropped 4 bases and J dropped 0 bases, with 21 bases sitting between them. Looked up from germline, CDR1 is SQVTM and CDR2 is ANQGSEA. The full variable domain, its missing parts supplied by reference TRBV29-1 and TRBJ1-2, is SAVISQKPSRDICQRGTSLTIQCQVDSQVTMMFWYRQQPGQSLTLIATANQGSEATYESGFVIDKFPISRPNLTFSTLTVSNMSPEDSSIYLCSVVGPGLPVANYGYTFGSGTRLTVV.

This chain connects TRBV5-1 to TRBJ2-5; 7 bases fit TRBD2. The CDR3 is 15 amino acids. Germline V gene data show CDR1 as SGHRS and CDR2 as YFSETQ. With V trimmed by 4 bases and J by 3 bases, 9 bases remained unmatched. The chain's CDR3 is CASSATTSEEETQYF. The CDR3 DNA reads TGCGCCAGCAGCGCGACCACTAGCGAAGAAGAGACCCAGTACTTC.

This clonotype was seen a handful of times. V and J are TRBV28 and TRBJ2-3; D is undetermined. Deletions cut 2 bases from V and 5 bases from J, with 5 bases between. This CDR3 is built from 12 residues. Germline CDR1 reads MDHEN; CDR2 reads SYDVKM. The CDR3 nucleotides are TGTGCCAGCAGTTTAAGTGAAGATACGCAGTATTTT. Its translation: CASSLSEDTQYF. The whole variable domain, remainder taken from reference TRBV28 and TRBJ2-3, is DVKVTQSSRYLVKRTGEKVFLECVQDMDHENMFWYRQDPGLGLRLIYFSYDVKMKEKGDIPEGYSVSREKKERFSLILESASTNQTSMYLCASSLSEDTQYFGPGTRLTVL.

The genes are TRBV12-3 or TRBV12-4 and TRBJ2-7; unclear D gene. V gave up 6 bases and J gave up 6 bases, with 15 bases separating them. The CDR3 has 13 residues. As DNA, the CDR3 is TGTGCCAGCAGCTATGGGATGTATTCCGAGCAGTACTTC. Translating gives CASSYGMYSEQYF.

J is TRBJ1-1 and V is TRBV29-1; D is possibly TRBD1 (5 bases). The CDR3 runs 16 residues. Trimming left V 1 base short and J 0 bases short, with 15 bases between. CDR1 and CDR2 (germline): SQVTM, ANQGSEA. This chain's CDR3 is CSVEVPDRPMNTEAFF. For the CDR3, the DNA is TGCAGCGTTGAAGTTCCAGACAGACCAATGAACACTGAAGCTTTCTTT. The whole variable domain, remainder taken from reference TRBV29-1 and TRBJ1-1, is SAVISQKPSRDICQRGTSLTIQCQVDSQVTMMFWYRQQPGQSLTLIATANQGSEATYESGFVIDKFPISRPNLTFSTLTVSNMSPEDSSIYLCSVEVPDRPMNTEAFFGQGTRLTVV.

The chain recombines TRBV7-9 with TRBJ2-7; TRBD1 aligns across 7 bases. Trimming took 7 bases from V and 5 from J; bases not matched to a gene: 8. CDR3 length: 13 amino acids. The germline V gene encodes CDR1 SEHNR and CDR2 FQNEAQ (reference sequence). The CDR3 protein is CASIGQGVNEQYF. The CDR3 DNA is TGTGCCAGCATAGGGCAGGGGGTTAACGAGCAGTACTTC.